Listed below are T cell receptor beta chains from one sample, sequenced in a study of early T cells in non-severe SARS-CoV-2 infection. Via MiXCR, TCRdb re-called the 5' RACE reads, giving one row per CDR3 protein. The table has tens of thousands of distinct CDR3 sequences, 6.3% seen once. Sequenced sample: whole blood. All receptors come from an adult who was a healthcare worker with PCR-confirmed SARS-CoV-2 infection or an uninfected control (not recorded which). Each CDR3 is given with its conserved first and last residue. The D gene is left open where the match is weak. Size values are once, few and many counts, or a class for expanded clones, and some rows have none.

clone_size: many
d_call: TRBD1
j_call: TRBJ2-5
v_call: TRBV11-2
cdr3_nt: TGTGCCAGCAGCTCACCAGGGACAGGGCGGGGAGAGACCCAGTACTTC
cdr3_aa: CASSSPGTGRGETQYF

clone_size: -
d_call: TRBD2
j_call: TRBJ2-1
v_call: TRBV11-3
cdr3_nt: TGTGCCAGCAGCTTAAGAGGGACTAGCGGACCCAATGAGCAGTTCTTC
cdr3_aa: CASSLRGTSGPNEQFF

clone_size: many
d_call: TRBD1
j_call: TRBJ2-1
v_call: TRBV20-1
cdr3_nt: TGCAGTGCTGAAGGACAGGGGGAGAGTAAGCAGTTCTTC
cdr3_aa: CSAEGQGESKQFF

clone_size: -
d_call: -
j_call: TRBJ2-7
v_call: TRBV11-2
cdr3_nt: TGTGCCAGCAGCTTAGATCTTTCGGGAGAGCAGTACTTC
cdr3_aa: CASSLDLSGEQYF

clone_size: -
d_call: TRBD1
j_call: TRBJ1-5
v_call: TRBV10-3
cdr3_nt: TGTGCCATCAGTTCCGGGACAGGGCCTCAGCCCCAGCATTTT
cdr3_aa: CAISSGTGPQPQHF

clone_size: few
d_call: -
j_call: TRBJ2-7
v_call: TRBV28
cdr3_nt: TGTGCCAGCAGCTCAGGACAGACCTACGAGCAGTACTTC
cdr3_aa: CASSSGQTYEQYF

clone_size: -
d_call: TRBD2
j_call: TRBJ2-2
v_call: TRBV7-6
cdr3_nt: TGTGCCAGCAGAGTGGGAGGGACGAACACCGGGGAGCTGTTTTTT
cdr3_aa: CASRVGGTNTGELFF

clone_size: few
d_call: -
j_call: TRBJ2-6
v_call: TRBV27
cdr3_nt: TGTGCCAGCAGACCTTCTGGGGCCAACGTCCTGACTTTC
cdr3_aa: CASRPSGANVLTF

clone_size: many
d_call: -
j_call: TRBJ2-3
v_call: TRBV7-9
cdr3_nt: TGTGCCAGCAGCTTCGGGGTAGCGCCAGATACGCAGTATTTT
cdr3_aa: CASSFGVAPDTQYF

clone_size: -
d_call: -
j_call: TRBJ2-3
v_call: TRBV21-1
cdr3_nt: TGTGCCAGCAACGACGGGACAGCCGGGATAACAGATACGCAGTATTTT
cdr3_aa: CASNDGTAGITDTQYF

clone_size: many
d_call: TRBD2
j_call: TRBJ2-7
v_call: TRBV5-1
cdr3_nt: TGCGCCAGCAGCTTGGGTCCGCCGGGACTAGCGGGAGGGCCGCCCTACGAGCAGTACTTC
cdr3_aa: CASSLGPPGLAGGPPYEQYF

clone_size: -
d_call: TRBD1
j_call: TRBJ2-3
v_call: TRBV28
cdr3_nt: TGTGCCAGCAGTGGGACAGGGGCCTCCACAGATACGCAGTATTTT
cdr3_aa: CASSGTGASTDTQYF

clone_size: few
d_call: -
j_call: TRBJ2-7
v_call: TRBV24-1
cdr3_nt: TGTGCCACCAGTGATTTGGACGGGTACGAGCAGTACTTC
cdr3_aa: CATSDLDGYEQYF

clone_size: -
d_call: TRBD1
j_call: TRBJ2-7
v_call: TRBV28
cdr3_nt: TGTGCCAGCAGGTGGACAGGTTACTCCTACGAGCAGTACTTC
cdr3_aa: CASRWTGYSYEQYF

clone_size: many
d_call: -
j_call: TRBJ2-7
v_call: TRBV11-2
cdr3_nt: TGTGCCAGCAGCCTTACATCAGGTCTCCACGAGCAGTACTTC
cdr3_aa: CASSLTSGLHEQYF

clone_size: -
d_call: -
j_call: TRBJ2-7
v_call: TRBV5-5
cdr3_nt: TGTGCCAGCAGCTGGGGTGGAGGGAGCGACGAGCAGTACTTC
cdr3_aa: CASSWGGGSDEQYF

clone_size: few
d_call: -
j_call: TRBJ1-3
v_call: TRBV9
cdr3_nt: TGTGCCAGCAGCCCTAGCGACCGTCCCCGAAACACCATATATTTT
cdr3_aa: CASSPSDRPRNTIYF

clone_size: few
d_call: -
j_call: TRBJ2-7
v_call: TRBV21-1
cdr3_nt: TGTGCCAGCAGTGAAACACACTACTTTTACTACGAGCAGTACTTC
cdr3_aa: CASSETHYFYYEQYF

clone_size: many
d_call: -
j_call: TRBJ2-4
v_call: TRBV20-1
cdr3_nt: TGCAGTGCTAGAGAAGGGATAGCCAAAAACATTCAGTACTTC
cdr3_aa: CSAREGIAKNIQYF

clone_size: few
d_call: TRBD1
j_call: TRBJ1-1
v_call: TRBV18
cdr3_nt: TGTGCCAGCTCACCGGGACAGGGGGTCACTGAAGCTTTCTTT
cdr3_aa: CASSPGQGVTEAFF

clone_size: many
d_call: TRBD2
j_call: TRBJ2-5
v_call: TRBV11-2
cdr3_nt: TGTGCCAGCAGCTTAAGGTGGCTAGCGGGAGGCTACCAAGAGACCCAGTACTTC
cdr3_aa: CASSLRWLAGGYQETQYF

clone_size: medium-sized
d_call: TRBD2
j_call: TRBJ2-1
v_call: TRBV19
cdr3_nt: TGTGCCAGTACTGGGGCGGGAGAGGTAAATGAGCAGTTCTTC
cdr3_aa: CASTGAGEVNEQFF

clone_size: -
d_call: -
j_call: TRBJ1-1
v_call: TRBV2
cdr3_nt: TGTGCCAGCTCGCGGGAGATGAACACTGAAGCTTTCTTT
cdr3_aa: CASSREMNTEAFF

clone_size: few
d_call: -
j_call: TRBJ2-7
v_call: TRBV12-3/TRBV12-4
cdr3_nt: TGTGCCAGCAGCTCCCGACAGGTTGTCGACGAGCAGTACTTC
cdr3_aa: CASSSRQVVDEQYF

clone_size: many
d_call: -
j_call: TRBJ1-6
v_call: TRBV12-3/TRBV12-4
cdr3_nt: TGTGCCAGCAGTTTGGACGGGGGACTGTTACCCCTCCACTTT
cdr3_aa: CASSLDGGLLPLHF

clone_size: -
d_call: -
j_call: TRBJ1-1
v_call: TRBV18
cdr3_nt: TGTGCCAGCTCAGTGAACACTGAAGCTTTCTTT
cdr3_aa: CASSVNTEAFF

clone_size: many
d_call: TRBD2
j_call: TRBJ2-2
v_call: TRBV12-3/TRBV12-4
cdr3_nt: TGTGCCAGCAGTTTGTTGCTAGCGGGAGGGCCCGGGGAGCTGTTTTTT
cdr3_aa: CASSLLLAGGPGELFF

clone_size: many
d_call: TRBD1
j_call: TRBJ2-1
v_call: TRBV29-1
cdr3_nt: TGCAGCGTTGAACGCGGACAGGGATTGTGGCAGTTCTTC
cdr3_aa: CSVERGQGLWQFF

clone_size: many
d_call: TRBD1
j_call: TRBJ1-4
v_call: TRBV18
cdr3_nt: TGTGCCAGCTCACGGGGACAGGATGAAAAACTGTTTTTT
cdr3_aa: CASSRGQDEKLFF

clone_size: many
d_call: -
j_call: TRBJ1-1
v_call: TRBV12-3/TRBV12-4
cdr3_nt: TGTGCCAGCAGTTTTATTGGCACTGAAGCTTTCTTT
cdr3_aa: CASSFIGTEAFF

clone_size: -
d_call: -
j_call: TRBJ2-2
v_call: TRBV7-9
cdr3_nt: TGTGTCAGCAGCCCTGGGCGGGGTATGCTGTTTTTT
cdr3_aa: CVSSPGRGMLFF

clone_size: -
d_call: TRBD2
j_call: TRBJ2-7
v_call: TRBV9
cdr3_nt: TGTGCCAGCAGCGTAGCCGGACTAGCGGGGGTCTACGAGCAGTACTTC
cdr3_aa: CASSVAGLAGVYEQYF

clone_size: many
d_call: -
j_call: TRBJ2-3
v_call: TRBV2
cdr3_nt: TGTGCCAGCTCACTAGAGGGCACAGATACGCAGTATTTT
cdr3_aa: CASSLEGTDTQYF

clone_size: -
d_call: -
j_call: TRBJ2-1
v_call: TRBV11-3
cdr3_nt: TGTGCCAGCAGCAAGACTAGGGAGACGGAGCAGTTCTTC
cdr3_aa: CASSKTRETEQFF

clone_size: many
d_call: -
j_call: TRBJ2-1
v_call: TRBV7-9
cdr3_nt: TGTGCCAGCCGATCTACAGGGAAATACAATGAGCAGTTCTTC
cdr3_aa: CASRSTGKYNEQFF

clone_size: -
d_call: TRBD2
j_call: TRBJ2-7
v_call: TRBV7-9
cdr3_nt: TGTGCCAGCAGCAGCGGGATTGAGATTCGCGAGCTGTACTTC
cdr3_aa: CASSSGIEIRELYF

clone_size: -
d_call: -
j_call: TRBJ2-7
v_call: TRBV7-2
cdr3_nt: TGTGCCAGCAGCAAGGGGGTGGCCTACGAGCAGTACTTC
cdr3_aa: CASSKGVAYEQYF

clone_size: -
d_call: TRBD1
j_call: TRBJ2-7
v_call: TRBV5-1
cdr3_nt: TGCGCCAGCAGCCCGCGGACAGGGTGGAGCTCCTACGAGCAGTACTTC
cdr3_aa: CASSPRTGWSSYEQYF

clone_size: medium-sized
d_call: TRBD2
j_call: TRBJ2-1
v_call: TRBV7-6
cdr3_nt: TGTGCCAGCAGCAGAGCCGGGACTAGCGGGAGGGCCGTCCAGAATGAGCAGTTCTTC
cdr3_aa: CASSRAGTSGRAVQNEQFF

clone_size: -
d_call: TRBD1
j_call: TRBJ2-7
v_call: TRBV7-2
cdr3_nt: TGTGCCAGCAGCCGGACAGGGTCCCACGAGCAGTACTTC
cdr3_aa: CASSRTGSHEQYF

clone_size: few
d_call: -
j_call: TRBJ2-7
v_call: TRBV12-3/TRBV12-4
cdr3_nt: TGTGCCAGCAGTTTAGGGGGAACCTACGAGCAGTACTTC
cdr3_aa: CASSLGGTYEQYF

clone_size: -
d_call: -
j_call: TRBJ2-2
v_call: TRBV3-1
cdr3_nt: TGTGCCAGCAGCCACAACACCGGGGAGCTGTTTTTT
cdr3_aa: CASSHNTGELFF